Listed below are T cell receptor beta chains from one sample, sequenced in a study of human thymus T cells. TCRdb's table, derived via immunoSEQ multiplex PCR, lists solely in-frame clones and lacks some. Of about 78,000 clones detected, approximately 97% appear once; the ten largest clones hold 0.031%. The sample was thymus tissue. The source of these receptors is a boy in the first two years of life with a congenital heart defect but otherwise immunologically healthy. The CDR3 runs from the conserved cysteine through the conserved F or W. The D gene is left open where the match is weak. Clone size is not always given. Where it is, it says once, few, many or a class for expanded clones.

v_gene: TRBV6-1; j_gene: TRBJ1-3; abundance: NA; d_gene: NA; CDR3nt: TGTGCCAGCAGTGAACAAAACTCTGGAAACACCATATATTTT; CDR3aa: CASSEQNSGNTIYF
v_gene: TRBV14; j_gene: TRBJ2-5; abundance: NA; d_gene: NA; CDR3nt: TGTGCCAGCAGCCAAGAAGGTCAGCTGGAACAAGAGACCCAGTACTTC; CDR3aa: CASSQEGQLEQETQYF
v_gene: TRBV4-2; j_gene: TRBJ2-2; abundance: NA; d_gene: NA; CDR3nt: TGTGCCAGCAGCCTAAGACAGAGGAGGGCGAACACCGGGGAGCTGTTTTTT; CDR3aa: CASSLRQRRANTGELFF
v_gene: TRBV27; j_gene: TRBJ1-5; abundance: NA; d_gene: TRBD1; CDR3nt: TGTGCCAGCAGGACTACCCTTCCCGCCGAGACAGGGATGTTGCAGCCCCAGCATTTT; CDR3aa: CASRTTLPAETGMLQPQHF
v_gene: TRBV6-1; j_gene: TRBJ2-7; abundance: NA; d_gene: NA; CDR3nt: TGTGCCAGCAGTGAACCCGCGGTGACAGGGCCACGGGGGTACGAGCAGTACTTC; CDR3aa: CASSEPAVTGPRGYEQYF
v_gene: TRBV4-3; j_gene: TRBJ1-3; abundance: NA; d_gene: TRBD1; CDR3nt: TGCGCCAGCAGCCAAGAATCCGGGACAGGGGGGGGAAACACCATATATTTT; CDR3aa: CASSQESGTGGGNTIYF
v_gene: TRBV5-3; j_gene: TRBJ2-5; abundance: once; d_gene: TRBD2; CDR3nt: TGTGCCAGAAGCCCGAAGTATGGGACTAGCGGGGGCCTCGCCTTGGAGCCCCAGTACTTC; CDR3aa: CARSPKYGTSGGLALEPQYF
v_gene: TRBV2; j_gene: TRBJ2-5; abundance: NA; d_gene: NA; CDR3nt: TGTGCCAGCAGGCCGGGACTCCAAGAGACCCAGTACTTC; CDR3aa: CASRPGLQETQYF
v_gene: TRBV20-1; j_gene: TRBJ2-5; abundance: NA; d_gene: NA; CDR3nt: TGCAGTGCTAGAGCCCGGGAGACCCAGTACTTC; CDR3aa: CSARARETQYF
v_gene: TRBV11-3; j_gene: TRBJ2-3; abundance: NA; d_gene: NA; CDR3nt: TGTGCCAGCAGCCCCAGGGGAAGGAACACAGATACGCAGTATTTT; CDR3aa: CASSPRGRNTDTQYF
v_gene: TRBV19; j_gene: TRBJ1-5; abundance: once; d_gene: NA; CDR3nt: TGTGCCAGTTGGCTCGGGGAGGGGCGTCAGCCCCAGCATTTT; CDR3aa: CASWLGEGRQPQHF
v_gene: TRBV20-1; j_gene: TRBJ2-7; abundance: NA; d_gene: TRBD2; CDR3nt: TGCAGTGCTCCGGGGGGGGCTGAGCAGTACTTC; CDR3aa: CSAPGGAEQYF
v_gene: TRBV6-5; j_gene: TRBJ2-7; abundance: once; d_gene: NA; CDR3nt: TGTGCCACAGGGGCAGGGAGCTCCTACGAGCAGTACTTC; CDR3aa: CATGAGSSYEQYF
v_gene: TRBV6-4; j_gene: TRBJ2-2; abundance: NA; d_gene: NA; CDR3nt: TGTGCCAGCAGTGACTCGACGGGACCCACGAACACCGGGGAGCTGTTTTTT; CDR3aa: CASSDSTGPTNTGELFF
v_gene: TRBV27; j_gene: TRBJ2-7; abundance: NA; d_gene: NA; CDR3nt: TGTGCCAGCAGTCTAACATCCCCGCAGTACTTC; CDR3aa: CASSLTSPQYF
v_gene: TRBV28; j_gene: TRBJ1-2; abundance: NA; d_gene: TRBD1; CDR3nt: TGTGCCAGCAGTTTACGGGGACAGTTTTGCAGCGCCTCCTATGGCTACACCTTC; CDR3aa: CASSLRGQFCSASYGYTF
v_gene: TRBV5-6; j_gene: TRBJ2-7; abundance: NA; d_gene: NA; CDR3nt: TGTGCCAGCAGCTTGTGGCTAGCAGGTTACGAGCAGTACTTC; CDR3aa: CASSLWLAGYEQYF
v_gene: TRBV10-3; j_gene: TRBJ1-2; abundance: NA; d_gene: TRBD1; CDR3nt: TGTGCCATCAGTGAGGCGGGACAGGGGGGCTTAGACGGCTACACCTTC; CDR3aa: CAISEAGQGGLDGYTF
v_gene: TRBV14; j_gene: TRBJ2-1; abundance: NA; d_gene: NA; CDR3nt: TGTGCCAGCAGCCAATTTATCGCGGGGCCGAGCTCCTACAATGAGCAGTTCTTC; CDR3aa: CASSQFIAGPSSYNEQFF
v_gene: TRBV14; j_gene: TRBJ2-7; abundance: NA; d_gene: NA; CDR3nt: TGTGCCAGCAGCCAAAGGTCACCTATAGAAACCTACGAGCAGTACTTC; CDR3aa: CASSQRSPIETYEQYF
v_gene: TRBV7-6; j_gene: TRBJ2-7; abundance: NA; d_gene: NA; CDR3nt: TGTGCCAGCAGCAAACCGGGACACTTGGGCTCCTACGAGCAGTACTTC; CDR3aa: CASSKPGHLGSYEQYF
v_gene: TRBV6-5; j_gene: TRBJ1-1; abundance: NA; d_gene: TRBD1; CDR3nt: TGTGCCAGCAGTTACTTCCGGGACAGGGAAGAAGCTTTCTTT; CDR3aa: CASSYFRDREEAFF
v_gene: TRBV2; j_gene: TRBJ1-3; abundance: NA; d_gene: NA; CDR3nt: TGTGCCAGCAGTCAAAGGACGCGCAGTGGAGACACCATATATTTT; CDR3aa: CASSQRTRSGDTIYF
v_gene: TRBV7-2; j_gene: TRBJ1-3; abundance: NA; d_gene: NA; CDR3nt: TGTGCCAGCAGCCCGAGGGGACGATCTGGAAACACCATATATTTT; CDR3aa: CASSPRGRSGNTIYF
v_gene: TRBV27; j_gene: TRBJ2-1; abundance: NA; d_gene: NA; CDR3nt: TGTGCCAGCAGTTTTAGGGGGACCCCTTCTTACAATGAGCAGTTCTTC; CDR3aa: CASSFRGTPSYNEQFF
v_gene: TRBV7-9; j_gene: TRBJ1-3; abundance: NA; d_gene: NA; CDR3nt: TGTGCCAGCAGCTTAGGACCGCCACTCTCTGGAAACACCATATATTTT; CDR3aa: CASSLGPPLSGNTIYF
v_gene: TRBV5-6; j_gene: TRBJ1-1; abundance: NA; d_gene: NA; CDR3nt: TGTGCCAGCAGCTCACAGGGCAACACTGAAGCTTTCTTT; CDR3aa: CASSSQGNTEAFF
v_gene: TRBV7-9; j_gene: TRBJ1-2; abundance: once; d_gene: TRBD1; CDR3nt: TGTGCCAGCAGCTTCCGACAGGGGGCTAACTATGGCTACACCTTC; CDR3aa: CASSFRQGANYGYTF
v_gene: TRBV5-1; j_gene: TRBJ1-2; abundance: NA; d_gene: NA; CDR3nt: TGCGCCAGCAGCTTGGAACCCAGGGGCGCGTATGGCTACACCTTC; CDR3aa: CASSLEPRGAYGYTF
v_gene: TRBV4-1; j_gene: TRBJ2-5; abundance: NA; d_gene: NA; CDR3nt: TGCGCCAGCAGCCAAGATGGGGGTTACCAAATGGTGAAAGAGACCCAGTACTTC; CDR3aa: CASSQDGGYQMVKETQYF
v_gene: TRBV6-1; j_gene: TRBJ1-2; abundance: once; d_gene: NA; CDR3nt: TGTGCCAGCAGTGATGGGGACGGGAACTATGGCTACACCTTC; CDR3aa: CASSDGDGNYGYTF
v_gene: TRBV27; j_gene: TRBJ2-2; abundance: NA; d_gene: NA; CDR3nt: TGTGCCAGCATTTTCGGCGGGGAGCTGTTTTTT; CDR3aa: CASIFGGELFF
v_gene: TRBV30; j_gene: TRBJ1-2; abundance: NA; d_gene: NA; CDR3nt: TGTGCCTGGTGGGACTGTAACTATGGCTACACCTTC; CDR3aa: CAWWDCNYGYTF
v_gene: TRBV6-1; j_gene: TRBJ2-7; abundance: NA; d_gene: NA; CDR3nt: TGTGCCAGCAGTGAAACAGTGGAGGGGGTAGGAACCCTTTTCTACGAGCAGTACTTC; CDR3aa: CASSETVEGVGTLFYEQYF
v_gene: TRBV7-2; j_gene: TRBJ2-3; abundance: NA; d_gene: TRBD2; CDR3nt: TGTGCCAGCAGCTTAGACGGCGGGGGGAACACAGATACGCAGTATTTT; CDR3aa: CASSLDGGGNTDTQYF
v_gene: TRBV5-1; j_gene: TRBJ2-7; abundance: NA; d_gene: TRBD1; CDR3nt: TGCGCCAGCAGATTTCGACAGGGGAGACACTACGAGCAGTACTTC; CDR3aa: CASRFRQGRHYEQYF
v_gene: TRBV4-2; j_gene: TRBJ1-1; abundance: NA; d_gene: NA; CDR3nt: TGTGCCAGCAGCCAAGAACGGAAGGGAACTGAAGCTTTCTTT; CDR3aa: CASSQERKGTEAFF
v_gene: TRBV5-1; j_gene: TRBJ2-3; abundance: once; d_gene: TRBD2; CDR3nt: TGCGCCAGCAGCATGGCGGGGGGCACAGATACGCAGTATTTT; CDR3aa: CASSMAGGTDTQYF
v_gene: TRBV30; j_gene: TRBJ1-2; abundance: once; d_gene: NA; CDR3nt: TGTGCCTGGAGTGTTCCCAGGGAGGATGGCTACACCTTC; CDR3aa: CAWSVPREDGYTF
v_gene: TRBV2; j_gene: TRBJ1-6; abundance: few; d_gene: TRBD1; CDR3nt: TGTGCCAGCAGGGAGACGTACCGGGACAGGGGAGAGGATTCACCCCTCCACTTT; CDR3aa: CASRETYRDRGEDSPLHF
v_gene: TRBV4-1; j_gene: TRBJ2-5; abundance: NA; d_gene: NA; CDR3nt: TGCGCCAGCAGCCAACGGCACGGGGGCCTCGAGACCCAGTACTTC; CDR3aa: CASSQRHGGLETQYF
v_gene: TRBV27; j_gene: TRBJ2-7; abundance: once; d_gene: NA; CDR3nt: TGTGCCAGCAGCAACTACTCCTACGAGCAGTACTTC; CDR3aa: CASSNYSYEQYF